A single sample gave rise to the 30 T cell receptor beta chains below, sequenced in a study of identical twins. In TCRdb, the 5' RACE reads were re-called with MiXCR into one record per CDR3 protein. The sample holds fewer than 650,000 distinct CDR3 sequences, less than 9% seen once. A further study also used this sample, focusing on yellow fever vaccine responses in identical twins.

Sequenced material: PBMCs. Receptor source: a woman between 18 and 29 years old in good health.

This clonotype was seen only a few times. V is TRBV12-3 or TRBV12-4 and J is TRBJ2-1; 8 bases match TRBD1. After removal of 5 bases from V and 11 bases from J, the junction contained 8 bases not matched to a gene. The CDR3 has 13 amino acids. The CDR3 protein is CASSDMGQAQQFF. For the CDR3, the DNA is TGTGCCAGCAGTGACATGGGACAGGCACAGCAGTTCTTC.

This clonotype has a count of ten or more. This chain links TRBV6-5 with TRBJ2-3, with TRBD2 as a possible D gene (5 bases). The CDR3 covers 14 residues. Trimming removed 2 bases at V and 2 bases at J, with 8 bases between. Germline loops: CDR1 MNHEY, CDR2 SVGAGI. CDR3: CASSYGRDTDTQYF. CDR3 DNA: TGTGCCAGCAGTTACGGTCGGGACACAGATACGCAGTATTTT.

A few counts support this clonotype. The rearrangement links TRBV20-1 to TRBJ2-7; tentatively, D is TRBD1 (6 bases). Deletions cut 0 bases from V and 7 bases from J, with 19 bases between. CDR1 DFQATT and CDR2 SNEGSKA come from the germline V gene (reference sequence). The CDR3 spans 15 residues. The CDR3 coding sequence is TGCAGTGCTAGAGATCCGGTAGGGGGTTTGGGGGAGCAGTACGTC. This encodes CSARDPVGGLGEQYV.

This clonotype was counted many times. The chain recombines TRBV5-1 with TRBJ2-7; unclear D gene. The V gene's germline CDR1 is SGHRS and CDR2 YFSETQ. Trimming took 1 base from V and 3 from J, leaving 8 bases between them. CDR3 length equals 13 residues. For the CDR3, the DNA is TGCGCCAGCAGCTTGTGGGCAGACTACGAGCAGTACTTC. Protein: CASSLWADYEQYF.

The table lists this clonotype with many counts. V and J are TRBV12-3 or TRBV12-4 and TRBJ1-5; D is ambiguous. The CDR3 extends over 14 amino acids. Trimming took 3 bases from V and 3 from J, leaving 9 bases between them. This CDR3 is CASSLGWDNQPQHF. The CDR3 nucleotides read TGTGCCAGCAGTTTGGGGTGGGACAATCAGCCCCAGCATTTT.

This clonotype has a count of ten or more. The gene calls are TRBV10-3 and TRBJ2-7; D gene uncertain. V lost 2 bases, J lost 7 bases, and 12 bases lay in between. This CDR3 contains 13 residues. From germline, CDR1 is ENHRY and CDR2 SYGVKD. The CDR3 is CAISEGRREEQYF. The CDR3 coding sequence is TGTGCCATCAGTGAGGGTAGACGTGAAGAGCAGTACTTC.

The CDR3 sequence is CASSLEGKASYEQYV. For the CDR3, the DNA is TGTGCCAGCAGCTTGGAGGGAAAAGCTTCCTACGAGCAGTACGTC. The chain uses TRBV5-5 and TRBJ2-7, with D uncertain. CDR3 length equals 15 residues. CDR1 is SGHKS and CDR2 is YYEKEE in the germline V gene (reference sequence). Between the trimmed V and J ends, which lost 0 bases and 1 base, there was a span of 11 bases.

The rearrangement joins TRBV20-1 to TRBJ1-2; no clear D gene. CDR1 is DFQATT and CDR2 is SNEGSKA in the germline V gene (reference sequence). The CDR3 has 14 amino acids. Trimming removed 0 bases at V and 3 bases at J, with 11 bases between. The CDR3 spells CSARDHLGDYGYTF. Here the CDR3 DNA reads TGCAGTGCTAGAGACCACCTAGGAGACTATGGCTACACCTTC.

This clonotype was observed at least ten times. The V and J genes are TRBV25-1 and TRBJ2-1; TRBD2 agrees at 11 bases. Germline lookup yields CDR1 MGHDK and CDR2 SYGVNS. This CDR3 has 15 amino acids. V was pared by 10 bases and J by 0 bases, with 5 bases of the junction left unmatched. Here the CDR3 reads CATSLAGGSYNEQFF. Written as DNA, the CDR3 is TGTGCCACATCTCTAGCGGGAGGCTCCTACAATGAGCAGTTCTTC.

This clonotype has a handful of counts. The V and J genes are TRBV20-1 and TRBJ2-7, with D possibly matching TRBD1 (7 bases). The CDR3 is 14 amino acids. Trimming left V 0 bases short and J 2 bases short, with 11 bases between. Germline V gene data show CDR1 as DFQATT and CDR2 as SNEGSKA (reference sequence). The CDR3 DNA sequence: TGCAGTGCTAGAGATACCAGGGGGGCCTACGAGCAGTACTTC. Translation: CSARDTRGAYEQYF.

This clonotype was detected many times. This rearrangement joins TRBV5-1 to TRBJ2-2, with a possible D match to TRBD2 (6 bases). The CDR3 consists of 14 residues. Germline-derived CDR1 and CDR2 are SGHRS and YFSETQ. V lost 4 bases, J lost 6 bases, and 13 bases lay in between. The CDR3 here is CASSPGTPAGELFF. CDR3 bases: TGCGCCAGCAGCCCAGGGACTCCAGCCGGGGAGCTGTTTTTT.

In its sample, this clonotype was seen a few times. This chain connects TRBV11-1 to TRBJ2-7; 16 bases are a match to TRBD2. V lost 1 base, J lost 0 bases, and 6 bases stayed unmatched. There are 19 residues in the CDR3. CDR1 and CDR2 (germline): SGHAT, FQDESV (reference sequence). The CDR3 spells CASSLGGTSGRAFSYEQYF. For the CDR3, the DNA is TGTGCCAGCAGCTTAGGAGGGACTAGCGGGAGGGCGTTCTCCTACGAGCAGTACTTC.

The J gene is TRBJ2-7, the V gene TRBV5-1; D might be TRBD2 (5 bases). This CDR3 has 16 amino acids. The germline V gene encodes CDR1 SGHRS and CDR2 YFSETQ. Trimming cost V 3 bases and J 4 bases, with 20 bases left between them. The CDR3 sequence: CASSSQTCPSFYEQYV. Written as DNA, the CDR3 is TGCGCCAGCAGCTCCCAAACGTGTCCTAGCTTTTACGAGCAGTACGTC.

This clonotype has only a few counts. The J gene is TRBJ2-4, the V gene TRBV12-3 or TRBV12-4, with TRBD1 matching 10 bases. Germline trimming cut 5 bases from V and 1 base from J; bases unmatched to any gene: 8. The CDR3 sequence is 17 residues long. The CDR3 is CASSARQGASAKNIQYF. In nucleotides, the CDR3 is TGTGCCAGCAGTGCTCGACAGGGGGCGAGCGCCAAAAACATTCAGTACTTC.

In its sample, this clonotype was seen a few times. The chain has TRBV28 and TRBJ2-7; 11 bases align to TRBD1. Germline V gene data show CDR1 as MDHEN and CDR2 as SYDVKM. This CDR3 has 15 amino acids. The ends lost 3 bases at V and 3 bases at J; junction bases unmatched: 4. The CDR3 loop is CASSFGTGGGYEQYV. The CDR3 DNA reads TGTGCCAGCAGTTTCGGGACAGGGGGAGGCTACGAGCAGTACGTC.

This clonotype came up many times. V and J are TRBV5-5 and TRBJ2-1, with TRBD2 matching 13 bases. With V trimmed by 4 bases and J by 9 bases, 4 bases remained unmatched. CDR3 length equals 14 residues. Germline loops: CDR1 SGHKS, CDR2 YYEKEE (reference sequence). The CDR3 reads CASSGLAGVGEQFF. CDR3 in DNA: TGTGCCAGCAGCGGACTAGCGGGAGTCGGTGAGCAGTTCTTC.

The chain has TRBV20-1 and TRBJ2-1; 10 bases line up with TRBD2. This CDR3 is built from 16 residues. Germline CDR1 reads DFQATT; CDR2 reads SNEGSKA (reference sequence). Unmatched junction bases numbered 13, after V lost 6 bases and J lost 5 bases. CDR3 coding DNA: TGCAGTGCCTTAGCCAATGAGCGGGGGGGCCACAATGAGCAGTTCTTC. Protein product: CSALANERGGHNEQFF.

This clonotype was seen ten or more times. The V call is TRBV20-1, the J call TRBJ2-2, with D possibly matching TRBD1 (6 bases). Germline CDR1 DFQATT, CDR2 SNEGSKA (reference sequence). There are 14 residues in the CDR3. V was trimmed by 2 bases and J by 6 bases, leaving 13 bases between them. The CDR3 region is CSARMPNRAGELFF. DNA for the CDR3: TGCAGTGCTAGAATGCCCAACAGGGCCGGGGAGCTGTTTTTT.

This clonotype came up a few times. The genes are TRBV6-6 and TRBJ2-7; 8 bases line up with TRBD2. CDR3 length equals 13 residues. Germline V gives CDR1 MNHNY, CDR2 SVGAGI (reference sequence). V lost 4 bases, J lost 5 bases, and 4 bases stayed unmatched. CDR3 coding DNA: TGTGCCAGCAGTTCCGGGGGGGCGAACGAGCAGTACGTC. Its translation is CASSSGGANEQYV.

This clonotype was picked up a small number of times. This sequence joins TRBV20-1 and TRBJ2-7, with a possible D match to TRBD2 (5 bases). CDR3 length: 14 residues. Germline CDR1 reads DFQATT; CDR2 reads SNEGSKA (reference sequence). The V end lost 3 bases, the J end lost 1 base, and 13 bases lay between the germline ends. In DNA form, the CDR3 reads TGCAGTGCTAGTAGCGAGACGTATTCCTACGAGCAGTACTTC. Translating it yields CSASSETYSYEQYF.

This clonotype occurred a few times. V gene TRBV6-5 combines with J gene TRBJ1-1; D remains ambiguous. With 4 bases removed from V and 4 bases from J, the gap between germline ends came to 19 bases. Germline CDR1 MNHEY, CDR2 SVGAGI. The CDR3 totals 16 residues. The CDR3 sequence is CASSSRIFWWGTEAFF. CDR3 DNA sequence: TGTGCCAGCAGTTCCCGGATATTTTGGTGGGGCACTGAAGCTTTCTTT.

V is TRBV6-1 and J is TRBJ2-7; 9 bases fit TRBD2. Germline loops: CDR1 MNHNS, CDR2 SASEGT. The junction had 9 bases not matched to a gene; V was cut back by 6 bases and J by 3 bases. The CDR3 sequence is 15 residues long. The CDR3 loop is CASSKTSGSYYEQYV. The CDR3 nucleotides are TGTGCCAGCAGCAAAACTAGCGGGTCCTACTACGAGCAGTACGTC.

This clonotype was observed a handful of times. This sequence joins TRBV9 and TRBJ2-3; weak D call: TRBD2 (5 bases). CDR1 is SGDLS, CDR2 YYNGEE, per germline. The CDR3 runs 14 residues. V was shortened by 2 bases and J by 3 bases, with 10 bases between the two germline ends. The chain's CDR3 is CASSVELVTDTQYF. CDR3 nucleotides: TGTGCCAGCAGCGTTGAACTAGTTACAGATACGCAGTATTTT.

This clonotype was observed many times. The V call is TRBV7-9, the J call TRBJ2-3; 7 bases fit TRBD2. The CDR3 runs to 15 residues. The V segment lost 1 base and the J segment 4 bases; nucleotides outside the gene matches: 5. Germline lookup yields CDR1 SEHNR and CDR2 FQNEAQ (reference sequence). In nucleotides, the CDR3 is TGTGCCAGCAGCTTAGGTCCAGCGGGACCAGATACGCAGTATTTT. Its protein product is CASSLGPAGPDTQYF. Together with reference TRBV7-9 and TRBJ2-3, the CDR3 gives the full variable domain: DTGVSQNPRHKITKRGQNVTFRCDPISEHNRLYWYRQTLGQGPEFLTYFQNEAQLEKSRLLSDRFSAERPKGSFSTLEIQRTEQGDSAMYLCASSLGPAGPDTQYFGPGTRLTVL.

This clonotype turned up a few times. The chain couples TRBV27 to TRBJ2-1; D might be TRBD1 or TRBD2, each matching 5 bases. Looked up from germline, CDR1 is MNHEY and CDR2 is SMNVEV (reference sequence). Between the trimmed V and J ends, which lost 1 base and 2 bases, there was a span of 12 bases. The length of the CDR3 is 16 residues. The CDR3 is CASSLFRDPPYNEQFF. CDR3 bases: TGTGCCAGCAGTTTATTTCGGGACCCTCCCTACAATGAGCAGTTCTTC.

This clonotype was observed a handful of times. This rearrangement joins TRBV7-9 to TRBJ2-5; 9 bases match TRBD2. Losses at the gene ends were 5 bases for V and 1 base for J; bases not matched to a gene: 8. The CDR3 spans 16 residues. Germline V gene sequence: CDR1 SEHNR, CDR2 FQNEAQ (reference sequence). CDR3 DNA: TGTGCCAGCAGCCCGAGACTAGCGGCCACCCAAGAGACCCAGTACTTC. As protein: CASSPRLAATQETQYF.

This clonotype was recorded at least ten times. The V gene is TRBV7-9, the J gene TRBJ1-1; the D gene is possibly TRBD1 (6 bases). CDR3 size: 15 residues. Germline V gene lookup returns CDR1 SEHNR and CDR2 FQNEAQ (reference sequence). Trimming removed 4 bases at V and 1 base at J, with 13 bases between. This chain's CDR3 is CASSSSGASNTEAFF. CDR3 DNA: TGTGCCAGCAGCTCCTCGGGGGCATCGAACACTGAAGCTTTCTTT.

DNA of the CDR3: TGTGCCAGCAGCGTATCCTTCGGGGGCTGGAACACCGGGGAGCTGTTTTTT. It translates to CASSVSFGGWNTGELFF. The chain links TRBV9 to TRBJ2-2; D may correspond to TRBD1 or TRBD2 (6 bases each). CDR3 length: 17 amino acids. V dropped 1 base and J dropped 1 base, with 14 bases sitting between them. Per the germline V gene, CDR1 is SGDLS and CDR2 is YYNGEE.

At least ten counts were recorded for this clonotype. This chain's CDR3 is CASSEGAEMNTQYF. In DNA form, the CDR3 reads TGTGCCAGCAGTGAGGGGGCAGAGATGAATACGCAGTATTTT. The V call is TRBV6-4, the J call TRBJ2-3; D might be TRBD1 (6 bases). The germline V and J ends were trimmed by 3 bases and 7 bases, with 14 bases remaining between them. This CDR3 is 14 amino acids long. Germline V gene lookup returns CDR1 MRHNA and CDR2 SNTAGT.

This clonotype was counted at least ten times. The rearrangement joins TRBV29-1 to TRBJ2-7; D might be TRBD2 (7 bases). Germline CDR1 SQVTM, CDR2 ANQGSEA. V was clipped by 4 bases and J by 2 bases, with 15 bases between them. The CDR3 runs to 14 residues. The CDR3 loop reads CSVGEPGGAYEQYF. DNA for the CDR3: TGCAGCGTTGGGGAACCGGGGGGCGCCTACGAGCAGTACTTC.